This passage covers 29 T cell receptor beta chains from one sample sequenced in a study of blood T cell repertoires in COVID-19. Clones were read by immunoSEQ multiplex PCR, and TCRdb kept only the in-frame ones, dropping some. The repertoire holds 200,000 to 250,000 clones, with 84% as singletons. Material for sequencing was peripheral blood. The receptors shown here come from a man aged 50 to 59 with active or convalescent COVID-19.

To note about this clone: The sample has other DNA sequences that encode this CDR3 too. The chain couples TRBV7-3 to TRBJ2-1; TRBD2 agrees at 7 bases. Germline-derived CDR1 and CDR2 are SGHTA and FQGTGA. The J segment lost 6 bases and the V segment lost 5 bases, leaving 4 bases of the junction unmatched. The CDR3 spans 13 residues. Here the CDR3 DNA reads TGTGCCAGCAGCCTACAGCGGGGCAATGAGCAGTTCTTC. Translated, it gives CASSLQRGNEQFF.

The gene calls are TRBV18 and TRBJ2-6; 9 bases line up with TRBD1. The CDR3 is 18 residues long. CDR1 KGHSH and CDR2 LQKENI come from the germline V gene. V lost 2 bases, J lost 2 bases, and 7 bases stayed unmatched. This chain's CDR3 is CASSPNGQGKTGANVLTF. CDR3 coding DNA: TGTGCCAGCTCACCAAACGGACAGGGGAAAACTGGGGCCAACGTCCTGACTTTC.

This clone appeared a few times. The chain links TRBV7-8 to TRBJ1-1; TRBD1 agrees at 7 bases. This CDR3 region has 14 residues. The V gene's germline CDR1 is SGHVS and CDR2 FQNEAQ. V shed 3 bases and J 6 bases; nucleotides not matched to a gene: 7. The CDR3 sequence is CASSLDRTTPEAFF. The CDR3 DNA reads as TGTGCCAGCAGCTTGGACAGGACAACGCCTGAAGCTTTCTTT.

This clone appeared a single time. Other DNA sequences within the sample encode an identical CDR3. For the CDR3, the DNA is TGTGCCAGCAGCCTAGGACAGAGCAATCAGCCCCAGCATTTT. It specifies CASSLGQSNQPQHF. The chain employs TRBV11-2 and TRBJ1-5; the D gene is possibly TRBD1 (6 bases). V shed 5 bases and J shed 1 base, with 9 bases lying between them. Germline V gene data show CDR1 as SGHAT and CDR2 as FQNNGV. This CDR3 spans 14 amino acids.

The chain links TRBV5-1 to TRBJ1-1; D gene ambiguous. The germline V and J ends were trimmed by 0 bases and 1 base, with 16 bases remaining between them. Per germline, CDR1 SGHRS and CDR2 YFSETQ. The CDR3 is made up of 17 amino acids. The CDR3 protein is CASSLGTGSAPNTEAFF. The CDR3 DNA is TGCGCCAGCAGCTTGGGCACGGGGAGTGCCCCGAACACTGAAGCTTTCTTT.

V usage is TRBV4-1 and J usage is TRBJ1-4; no definite D call. This CDR3 spans 14 amino acids. The V gene's germline CDR1 is MGHRA and CDR2 YSYEKL. The V gene lost 4 bases and the J gene lost 3 bases, with 9 bases spanning the gap. The CDR3 region has the DNA TGCGCCAGCAGCCCCCGGGTCTCTAATGAAAAACTGTTTTTT. It encodes CASSPRVSNEKLFF.

The CDR3 nucleotides read TGCGCCAGCAGCTTGGGGCAGGGGTCCCTCCGGAACACTGAAGCTTTCTTT. The encoded protein is CASSLGQGSLRNTEAFF. J is TRBJ1-1 and V is TRBV5-1; weak D call: TRBD1 (6 bases). V lost 0 bases and J 1 base, leaving 16 bases between the germline ends. The CDR3 totals 17 residues. Germline V CDR1 and CDR2: SGHRS, YFSETQ.

This clone was counted at least ten times. The CDR3 coding sequence is TGTGCCAGCCGACTCGTCCCAAACTACAATGAGCAGTTCTTC. Translating gives CASRLVPNYNEQFF. The chain links TRBV2 to TRBJ2-1; D not resolved. Germline lookup yields CDR1 SNHLY and CDR2 FYNNEI. This CDR3 has 14 residues. Trimming shortened V by 8 bases and J by 3 bases, and 14 bases separated the two germline ends.

This sequence joins TRBV5-8 and TRBJ1-1; D is possibly TRBD1 (5 bases). The CDR3 runs 13 residues. V shed 5 bases and J shed 1 base, with 9 bases lying between them. Germline CDR1 reads SGHTS; CDR2 reads YDEGEE. The CDR3 here is CASRARANTEAFF. The CDR3 bases are TGTGCCAGCAGGGCCAGGGCGAACACTGAAGCTTTCTTT.

V and J are TRBV6-2 or TRBV6-3 and TRBJ1-2; D uncertain. Trimming took 6 bases from V and 8 from J, leaving 16 bases between them. The germline CDR1 and CDR2 sequences are MNHEY and SVGEGT. The CDR3 loop spans 13 amino acids. The CDR3 region has the DNA TGTGCCAGCAGCCGCGGTAACTTCTGGGGCTACACCTTC. Protein sequence: CASSRGNFWGYTF.

This clone was observed a handful of times. V usage is TRBV7-9 and J usage is TRBJ2-2; D is possibly TRBD2 (6 bases). The CDR3 is 17 amino acids. Germline-derived CDR1 and CDR2 are SEHNR and FQNEAQ (reference sequence). Trimming removed 1 base from V and 1 base from J, with 13 bases in between. The CDR3 sequence: CASSLVRGGLNTGELFF. The CDR3, as DNA: TGTGCCAGCAGCTTAGTAAGAGGAGGGTTGAACACCGGGGAGCTGTTTTTT.

The V call is TRBV7-9, the J call TRBJ2-3; the match to TRBD1 covers 9 bases. The V segment lost 2 bases and the J segment 7 bases; nucleotides outside the gene matches: 16. Germline V gives CDR1 SEHNR, CDR2 FQNEAQ (reference sequence). The CDR3 extends over 18 amino acids. This CDR3 reads CASSLFPGRTGGRNTQYF. CDR3 DNA sequence: TGTGCCAGCAGCTTATTCCCCGGGCGTACAGGGGGCCGCAATACGCAGTATTTT. Supplemented by reference TRBV7-9 and TRBJ2-3, the full variable domain reads DTGVSQNPRHKITKRGQNVTFRCDPISEHNRLYWYRQTLGQGPEFLTYFQNEAQLEKSRLLSDRFSAERPKGSFSTLEIQRTEQGDSAMYLCASSLFPGRTGGRNTQYFGPGTRLTVL.

This clone was picked up one time. V and J are TRBV12-3 or TRBV12-4 and TRBJ1-2; no clear D gene. V lost 9 bases and J 8 bases, leaving 16 bases between the germline ends. The CDR3 is made up of 12 amino acids. Here the CDR3 reads CASNSRLVGYTF. In DNA form, the CDR3 reads TGTGCCAGTAATTCGCGCCTGGTCGGCTACACCTTC.

This clone was seen once. The rearrangement uses TRBV7-9 and TRBJ2-3; 12 nucleotides line up with TRBD1. The V and J ends lost 5 bases and 6 bases, in that order; junction bases with no gene match: 6. Per germline, CDR1 SEHNR and CDR2 FQNEAQ (reference sequence). This CDR3 comprises 15 residues. The CDR3 spells CASSQGQGAGDTQYF. The CDR3 DNA reads TGTGCCAGCAGCCAGGGACAGGGGGCTGGGGATACGCAGTATTTT.

The chain couples TRBV10-1 to TRBJ2-1; TRBD2 aligns across 8 bases. This CDR3 comprises 15 residues. V dropped 5 bases and J dropped 9; count of bases not matched to a gene: 12. The germline V gene encodes CDR1 WNHNN and CDR2 SYGVQD (reference sequence). The DNA of the CDR3 is TGCGCCAGCAGTTGCCCCGGGGGGGAGGATACTGAGCAGTTCTTC. Translating it yields CASSCPGGEDTEQFF.

This clone has more than one count but fewer than ten. The J gene is TRBJ1-6, the V gene TRBV27; 7 bases line up with TRBD1. Germline CDR1 reads MNHEY; CDR2 reads SMNVEV (reference sequence). V dropped 3 bases and J dropped 9; count of bases not matched to a gene: 5. This CDR3 spans 14 amino acids. Here the CDR3 reads CASSFTRGPSPLHF. CDR3 bases: TGTGCCAGCAGTTTCACTAGGGGGCCTTCACCCCTCCACTTT.

The rearrangement joins TRBV6-5 to TRBJ2-3; 11 bases line up with TRBD2. CDR1 MNHEY and CDR2 SVGAGI come from the germline V gene. Trimming at V came to 4 bases and at J to 3 bases, leaving 3 bases not matched to a gene. The CDR3 contains 15 residues. This chain's CDR3 is CASSSSGGTTDTQYF. Here the CDR3 DNA reads TGTGCCAGCAGTTCTAGCGGGGGGACGACAGATACGCAGTATTTT.

The chain links TRBV23-1 to TRBJ1-2; a weak D match, TRBD1 (5 bases). TRBV23-1 is an ORF for which the function is uncertain. The length of the CDR3 is 11 residues. The CDR3 nucleotides read TGCGTCTCACAGGAAAACGGTGGCTACACCTTC. It is translated as CVSQENGGYTF.

This clone appeared a single time. This sequence joins TRBV2 and TRBJ2-7; possibly TRBD2 for D (5 bases). Between the trimmed V and J ends, which lost 6 bases and 3 bases, there was a span of 9 bases. The CDR3 contains 12 residues. Germline V gives CDR1 SNHLY, CDR2 FYNNEI. The CDR3 bases are TGTGCCAGCAGAGATCGGGGCTACGAGCAGTACGTC. This gives the protein CASRDRGYEQYV.

This clone was detected ten times or more. The V call is TRBV13, the J call TRBJ1-1; D is perhaps TRBD1 (5 bases). This CDR3 is built from 14 residues. Germline assignment: CDR1 PRHDT and CDR2 FYEKMQ (reference sequence). V was cut by 5 bases and J by 5 bases, with 15 bases left in between. The CDR3 region is CASSKGRGSTEAFF. DNA for the CDR3: TGTGCCAGCAGCAAAGGGAGGGGTAGTACTGAAGCTTTCTTT.

V and J are TRBV28 and TRBJ1-3; D not certain. CDR1 and CDR2 from the germline V gene are MDHEN and SYDVKM. This CDR3 contains 14 residues. V was shortened by 3 bases and J by 0 bases, with 6 bases between the two germline ends. CDR3 sequence: CASSLGPSGNTIYF. DNA for the CDR3: TGTGCCAGCAGTTTGGGCCCCTCTGGAAACACCATATATTTT.

In DNA form, the CDR3 reads TGTGCCAGCAGCCCACAGGGGTCGAACACCGGGGAGCTGTTTTTT. Protein sequence: CASSPQGSNTGELFF. The rearrangement links TRBV7-3 to TRBJ2-2; 7 nucleotides align to TRBD1. The germline V gene has CDR1 SGHTA and CDR2 FQGTGA. Trimming removed 5 bases from V and 0 bases from J; junction bases left unmatched: 3. This CDR3 has 15 residues.

The gene calls are TRBV25-1 and TRBJ1-5; 9 bases agree with TRBD1. The CDR3 has 15 amino acids. After removal of 6 bases from V and 2 bases from J, the junction contained 5 bases not matched to a gene. Germline loops: CDR1 MGHDK, CDR2 SYGVNS. The CDR3 loop reads CASSTGGAGNQPQHF. The DNA for the CDR3 is TGTGCCAGCAGCACAGGGGGCGCAGGCAATCAGCCCCAGCATTTT.

The rearrangement joins TRBV6-5 to TRBJ1-4; a weak D match, TRBD1 (5 bases). This CDR3 region has 14 residues. V lost 2 bases, J lost 7 bases, and 11 bases lay in between. Germline CDR1 and CDR2: MNHEY and SVGAGI. The CDR3 DNA sequence: TGTGCCAGCAGTTACAAGGCAGGGTCTGAAAAACTGTTTTTT. It encodes CASSYKAGSEKLFF.

In its sample, this clone was seen once. This chain joins TRBV2 and TRBJ1-1, with unresolved D. CDR3 length equals 13 residues. Per the germline V gene, CDR1 is SNHLY and CDR2 is FYNNEI. V dropped 6 bases and J dropped 4 bases, with 12 bases sitting between them. The CDR3 coding sequence is TGTGCCAGCAGCCAGGACTTAAGCACTGAAGCTTTCTTT. Translated: CASSQDLSTEAFF.

The rearrangement uses TRBV5-4 and TRBJ2-7; 7 bases line up with TRBD1. Trimming removed 5 bases from V and 4 bases from J; junction bases left unmatched: 6. Germline V gene lookup returns CDR1 SGHNT and CDR2 YYREEE (reference sequence). The CDR3 loop spans 13 amino acids. In DNA form, the CDR3 reads TGTGCCAGCAGGCGACAGGGACAATACGAGCAGTACTTC. Its protein is CASRRQGQYEQYF.

The CDR3 sequence: CASSHYHNSYNEQFF. DNA for the CDR3: TGCGCCAGCAGCCACTACCATAATTCCTACAATGAGCAGTTCTTC. The rearrangement uses TRBV4-1 and TRBJ2-1; the D is unclear. V was pared by 3 bases and J by 1 base, with 10 bases between. This CDR3 is 15 amino acids long. Germline-derived CDR1 and CDR2 are MGHRA and YSYEKL.

V is TRBV24-1 and J is TRBJ2-3; 9 bases agree with TRBD2. V shed 0 bases, J shed 8 bases, and the junction held 8 bases outside the gene matches. The CDR3 extends over 16 amino acids. From germline, CDR1 is KGHDR and CDR2 SFDVKD. The CDR3 bases are TGTGCCACCAGTGATTTGTTTGCGGGAGGGCTCAGTACGCAGTATTTT. Translated: CATSDLFAGGLSTQYF.

The genes are TRBV6-2 or TRBV6-3 and TRBJ1-2; D not resolved. The germline V gene has CDR1 MNHEY and CDR2 SVGEGT. There are 12 residues in the CDR3. V was pared by 4 bases and J by 5 bases, with 8 bases between. The CDR3 protein is CASSFRVYGYTF. The CDR3 DNA is TGTGCCAGCAGTTTTCGAGTATATGGCTACACCTTC.